These 2 T cell receptor beta chains came from one sample sequenced in a study of CXCR3-negative and CXCR3-positive naive CD8 T cells. Study-wide results and limits: More hydrophobic TRB CDR3s occurred in CXCR3-positive than in CXCR3-negative naive cells.

These TCRs' antigens remain unknown. UMI-tagged TRB cDNA libraries were built via 5' RACE. For each CDR3 protein, TCRdb gives one entry from its re-call of the 5' RACE reads, without DNA. In all, the sample yields about 110,000 distinct CDR3 sequences. The sample comprised naive CXCR3+ CD8+ T cells from blood. Indicated subset: CD45RO-CCR7+CD27+CD95- naive CD8+ T cells expressing CXCR3 (TNR3+). All receptors come from a human donor in good health. Some clones in this sample may be carry-over from other donors' samples.

CDR3 loop: CASSFPKDRERAYEQYF. The chain links TRBV28 to TRBJ2-7; absent DNA, TCRdb's TRBD1 call cannot be checked. In germline, CDR1 is MDHEN, CDR2 SYDVKM. The CDR3 has 17 amino acids.

This sequence joins TRBV5-1 and TRBJ2-1; there is no DNA to check the TCRdb D call of TRBD2. There are 15 residues in the CDR3. Germline CDR1 reads SGHRS; CDR2 reads YFSETQ. CDR3 region: CASSSEGPFYNEQFF.